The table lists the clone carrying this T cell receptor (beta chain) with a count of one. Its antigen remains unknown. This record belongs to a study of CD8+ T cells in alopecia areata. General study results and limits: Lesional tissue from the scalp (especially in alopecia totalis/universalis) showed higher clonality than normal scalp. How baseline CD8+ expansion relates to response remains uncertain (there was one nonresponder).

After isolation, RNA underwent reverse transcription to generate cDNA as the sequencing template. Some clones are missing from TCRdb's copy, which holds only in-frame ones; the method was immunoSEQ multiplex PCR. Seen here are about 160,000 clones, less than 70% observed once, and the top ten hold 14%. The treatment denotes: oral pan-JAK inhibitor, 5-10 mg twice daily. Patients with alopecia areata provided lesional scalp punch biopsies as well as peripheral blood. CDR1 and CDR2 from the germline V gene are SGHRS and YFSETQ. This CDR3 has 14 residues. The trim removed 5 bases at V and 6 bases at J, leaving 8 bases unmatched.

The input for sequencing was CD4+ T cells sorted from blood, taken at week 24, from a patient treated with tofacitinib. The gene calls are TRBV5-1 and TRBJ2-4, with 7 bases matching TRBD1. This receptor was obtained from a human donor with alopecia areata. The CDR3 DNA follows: TGCGCCAGCAGGGGGACAGACAAGGGAAACATTCAGTACTTC. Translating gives CASRGTDKGNIQYF. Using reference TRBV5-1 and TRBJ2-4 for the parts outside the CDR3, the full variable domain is KAGVTQTPRYLIKTRGQQVTLSCSPISGHRSVSWYQQTPGQGLQFLFEYFSETQRNKGNFPGRFSGRQFSNSRSEMNVSTLELGDSALYLCASRGTDKGNIQYFGAGTRLSVL.